The subject of this entry is one T cell receptor (beta chain). Its matching antigen is unknown. The time point: blood 2 weeks post-SBRT. Specified treatment: 15 Gy SBRT to primary tumor, nephrectomy 4 weeks later. This renal cell carcinoma was of the clear cell type. The source of the sample is a study of radiation and T cells in renal cell carcinoma. Study information: Nephrectomy followed 15 Gy stereotactic body radiation by 4 weeks. The study, taken as a whole, reports: Top tumor clonotypes rose in blood 2 weeks post-radiation, then contracted. Without pretreatment biopsies, baseline tumor clonotype presence was undetermined.

Produced via immunoSEQ multiplex PCR; TCRdb's table is partial and in-frame only. Of 100,000 to 150,000 clones in the sample, over 75% are singletons; the top ten hold around 6.1%. V gave up 10 bases and J gave up 5 bases, with 16 bases separating them. This CDR3 region has 13 residues. Germline V CDR1 and CDR2: ENHRY, SYGVKD. This chain connects TRBV10-3 to TRBJ2-3; weak D call: TRBD2 (7 bases). This material consisted of blood, taken from a patient whose treatment included radiotherapy and nephrectomy. The clonotype originates from a man aged 50 to 59 with renal cell carcinoma. The CDR3 DNA is TGTGCCACCGAGGGGGGGGGCCGAGATACGCAGTATTTT. It yields the protein CATEGGGRDTQYF.